This T cell receptor beta chain was captured in a study of blood T cell repertoires in COVID-19. About the research overall: Spain, Italy and the United States supplied samples that represented acute and convalescent COVID-19. The cDNA or gDNA used as material had been derived from T cells, B-cell-depleted T cells, or PBMCs.

The CDR3 length is 14 residues. The germline V and J ends were trimmed by 1 base and 6 bases, with 12 bases remaining between them. Germline loops: CDR1 LGHDT, CDR2 YNNKEL (reference sequence). TCRdb keeps only in-frame clones here, not all; method: immunoSEQ multiplex PCR. Found here are around 70,000 clones, roughly 79% of them singletons; the top ten hold roughly 22%. The sequence came from a woman aged 70-85 years with acute or convalescent COVID-19. The sample taken for sequencing was peripheral blood. The chain links TRBV3-1 (or the pseudogene TRBV3-2) to TRBJ2-5, with D possibly TRBD2 on 6 matching bases. Here the CDR3 reads CASSQGYGGKTQYF. CDR3 sequence (DNA): TGTGCCAGCAGCCAAGGGTACGGGGGAAAGACCCAGTACTTC.